A single sample is the source of the 20 T cell receptor beta chains below, sequenced in a study of T cell repertoires in cytomegalovirus infection. One entry per CDR3 protein results from TCRdb running MiXCR on the reads. The data hold 450,000 to 550,000 distinct CDR3 sequences, with about 15% observed a single time. Sequencing was carried out using CD8+ T cells from PBMCs. Receptor source: a human donor in good health (CMV status not recorded). Some clones in this sample may be carry-over from other donors' samples.

As to this clonotype: A much larger clone is a single base away; this may be a read error. This rearrangement joins TRBV7-8 to TRBJ2-1; 12 positions match TRBD2. CDR1 is SGHVS, CDR2 FQNEAQ, per germline. The CDR3 totals 16 residues. CDR3 in amino acids: CAGSSGLAGIGNEQFF. DNA of the CDR3: TGTGCCGGCAGCTCCGGACTAGCGGGGATCGGCAATGAGCAGTTCTTC.

This clonotype was counted many times. The chain has TRBV19 and TRBJ1-5; D is unclear. Trimming left V 6 bases short and J 4 bases short, with 13 bases between. CDR3 size: 14 residues. Germline V CDR1 and CDR2: LNHDA, SQIVND (reference sequence). The DNA for the CDR3 is TGTGCCAGTAGCGTGGCAGCCGGAAATCAGCCCCAGCATTTT. This codes for CASSVAAGNQPQHF.

In its sample, this clonotype was seen a few times. This sequence joins TRBV12-3 or TRBV12-4 and TRBJ2-2; TRBD1 or TRBD2 may be the D gene (5 bases each). V lost 5 bases and J lost 4, with 14 bases in between. The CDR3 is 15 amino acids. The CDR3 loop is CASSAGTGATGELFF. The CDR3 nucleotides are TGTGCCAGCAGTGCCGGGACCGGGGCCACCGGGGAGCTGTTTTTT.

Only a few counts were recorded for this clonotype. V and J are TRBV30 and TRBJ1-2; the D gene is possibly TRBD1 (5 bases). Germline CDR1 reads GTSNPN; CDR2 reads SVGIG (reference sequence). The CDR3 has 15 amino acids. Trimming shortened V by 5 bases and J by 5 bases, and 21 bases separated the two germline ends. CDR3 DNA: TGTGCCTGGCACCGGGACTCCTCTCTTTTTTATGGCTACACCTTC. This codes for CAWHRDSSLFYGYTF.

Ten or more counts support this clonotype. V and J are TRBV7-3 and TRBJ1-1; tentative D call: TRBD1 (5 bases). This CDR3 region has 19 residues. V shed 1 base and J shed 3 bases, with 24 bases lying between them. Per germline, CDR1 SGHTA and CDR2 FQGTGA. CDR3 bases: TGTGCCAGCAGCTTAAGTCCCCCCGGGGACGTGGGGGGATACACTGAAGCTTTCTTT. Its protein is CASSLSPPGDVGGYTEAFF.

The gene calls are TRBV3-1 and TRBJ2-2; the match to TRBD2 covers 12 bases. Trimming removed 0 bases from V and 3 bases from J; junction bases left unmatched: 5. The length of the CDR3 is 18 residues. Germline V gene data show CDR1 as LGHDT and CDR2 as YNNKEL (reference sequence). CDR3: CASSQDVLAGGYTGELFF. Written as DNA, the CDR3 is TGTGCCAGCAGCCAAGACGTCCTAGCGGGGGGGTACACCGGGGAGCTGTTTTTT. Using reference TRBV3-1 and TRBJ2-2 for the parts outside the CDR3, the full variable domain is DTAVSQTPKYLVTQMGNDKSIKCEQNLGHDTMYWYKQDSKKFLKIMFSYNNKELIINETVPNRFSPKSPDKAHLNLHINSLELGDSAVYFCASSQDVLAGGYTGELFFGEGSRLTVL.

Concerning this clonotype itself: A much larger clone is a single base away; this may be a read error. This sequence joins TRBV4-1 and TRBJ2-1, with TRBD1 matching 8 bases. The CDR3 extends over 15 amino acids. Germline V CDR1 and CDR2: MGHRA, YSYEKL. CDR3 sequence reads: CASSRDGTGGNEQLF. In nucleotides, the CDR3 is TGCGCCAGCAGCCGAGACGGGACAGGAGGTAATGAGCAGCTCTTC.

The chain combines TRBV25-1 with TRBJ1-2, with D hard to call. CDR1 MGHDK and CDR2 SYGVNS come from the germline V gene. The CDR3 has 11 amino acids. V lost 6 bases and J 4 bases, leaving 6 bases between the germline ends. This CDR3 is CASRSIYGYTF. The CDR3 DNA follows: TGTGCCAGCAGGTCCATCTATGGCTACACCTTC.

This clonotype was observed many times. V usage is TRBV7-9 and J usage is TRBJ1-1; weak D call: TRBD1 (6 bases). The CDR3 covers 15 residues. CDR1 is SEHNR, CDR2 FQNEAQ, per germline (reference sequence). Trimming shortened V by 6 bases and J by 3 bases, and 17 bases separated the two germline ends. The CDR3 loop is CASSPPKGGDTEAFF. The CDR3 nucleotides are TGTGCCAGCAGTCCGCCCAAAGGGGGTGACACTGAAGCTTTCTTT.

A remark on this clonotype: No conserved phenylalanine or tryptophan is present at the end of the CDR3, so a read error is the likely explanation. The rearrangement uses TRBV7-8 and TRBJ1-1; D not certain. CDR1 is SGHVS, CDR2 FQNEAQ, per germline. CDR3 length: 14 amino acids. The V end lost 4 bases, the J end lost 0 bases, and 9 bases lay between the germline ends. The CDR3 sequence: CASSSGLLNTEAFL. CDR3 nucleotides: TGTGCCAGCAGCTCGGGTCTACTGAACACTGAAGCTTTCTTA.

The chain carries TRBV4-1 and TRBJ1-5, with D possibly TRBD1 on 6 matching bases. Per the germline V gene, CDR1 is MGHRA and CDR2 is YSYEKL. The CDR3 consists of 15 residues. V lost 3 bases, J lost 2 bases, and 11 bases lay in between. CDR3 amino acids: CASSQRQEGNQPQHF. Written as DNA, the CDR3 is TGCGCCAGCAGCCAGCGACAGGAGGGCAATCAGCCCCAGCATTTT.

This clonotype was counted a few times. V and J are TRBV4-2 and TRBJ2-3; 7 bases line up with TRBD2. Germline CDR1 is LGHNA and CDR2 is YNFKEQ. CDR3 length equals 18 residues. J lost 0 bases, V lost 0 bases, and 9 bases had no gene match. The CDR3 region is CASSQDVKREVSTDTQYF. CDR3 DNA sequence: TGTGCCAGCAGCCAAGATGTAAAACGGGAGGTTAGCACAGATACGCAGTATTTT.

This clonotype was counted at least ten times. A much larger clone differs from this one at a single base, so this may be a read error. The rearrangement links TRBV5-1 to TRBJ1-1; D unclear. Germline V gene lookup returns CDR1 SGHRS and CDR2 YFSETQ. The CDR3 is made up of 13 amino acids. This CDR3 is CASSLGGHTEAFF. CDR3 nucleotides: TGTGCCAGCAGCTTAGGAGGGCACACTGAAGCTTTCTTT.

The rearrangement links TRBV28 to TRBJ2-5; TRBD1 is a possible D gene (5 bases). Per the germline V gene, CDR1 is MDHEN and CDR2 is SYDVKM. The CDR3 length is 14 residues. Deletions cut 5 bases from V and 4 bases from J, with 14 bases between. This CDR3 reads CASSRTPNGETQYF. CDR3 coding DNA: TGTGCCAGCAGTAGGACACCGAATGGAGAGACCCAGTACTTC.

The table lists this clonotype with many counts. J is TRBJ2-7 and V is TRBV27, with D possibly matching TRBD1 (6 bases). This CDR3 comprises 13 residues. Germline assignment: CDR1 MNHEY and CDR2 SMNVEV (reference sequence). The germline V and J ends were trimmed by 6 bases and 3 bases, with 12 bases remaining between them. Here the CDR3 reads CASSLGQLYEQYF. The CDR3 coding sequence is TGTGCCAGCAGCTTAGGACAGCTCTACGAGCAGTACTTC.

The sample holds a few counts of this clonotype. The V call is TRBV9, the J call TRBJ2-3, with 12 bases fitting TRBD2. V lost 3 bases, J lost 3 bases, and 5 bases stayed unmatched. Germline assignment: CDR1 SGDLS and CDR2 YYNGEE. The CDR3 has 16 residues. This chain's CDR3 is CASSASGRVGTDTQYF. CDR3 DNA: TGTGCCAGCAGCGCTAGCGGGAGGGTTGGGACAGATACGCAGTATTTT. Using reference TRBV9 and TRBJ2-3 for the parts outside the CDR3, the full variable domain is DSGVTQTPKHLITATGQRVTLRCSPRSGDLSVYWYQQSLDQGLQFLIQYYNGEERAKGNILERFSAQQFPDLHSELNLSSLELGDSALYFCASSASGRVGTDTQYFGPGTRLTVL.

This clonotype was counted at least ten times. The rearrangement uses TRBV7-9 and TRBJ2-1, with a weak D call TRBD1 (6 bases). V was trimmed by 4 bases and J by 9 bases, leaving 13 bases between them. The germline CDR1 and CDR2 sequences are SEHNR and FQNEAQ (reference sequence). The CDR3 is made up of 13 amino acids. The DNA of the CDR3 is TGTGCCAGCAGCTCCGGTCAGGGGAGTGAGCAGTTCTTC. Protein sequence: CASSSGQGSEQFF.

Ten or more counts support this clonotype. The chain couples TRBV10-3 to TRBJ2-2; D gene uncertain. Germline V gives CDR1 ENHRY, CDR2 SYGVKD. This CDR3 has 13 amino acids. V gave up 10 bases and J gave up 0 bases, with 9 bases separating them. The CDR3 bases are TGTGCCACCGAAGATGCGAACACCGGGGAGCTGTTTTTT. Protein sequence: CATEDANTGELFF.

This clonotype was counted ten times or more. V gene TRBV5-6 combines with J gene TRBJ2-7; 9 bases line up with TRBD1. In germline, CDR1 is SGHDT, CDR2 YYEEEE. The CDR3 length is 15 residues. V lost 4 bases, J lost 0 bases, and 5 bases stayed unmatched. The CDR3 nucleotides are TGTGCCAGCAGCACCGGGACAGGGAACTCCTACGAGCAGTACTTC. Its protein is CASSTGTGNSYEQYF.

This clonotype was observed at least ten times. The chain has TRBV7-9 and TRBJ1-1, with 9 bases matching TRBD1. This CDR3 has 14 residues. Germline CDR1 and CDR2: SEHNR and FQNEAQ (reference sequence). V trimming: 5 bases; J trimming: 8 bases; junction bases outside the gene matches: 9. The CDR3 DNA follows: TGTGCCAGCAGCCCGACTTGGGACAGGGAAGAAGCTTTCTTT. Its protein is CASSPTWDREEAFF. The whole variable domain, filled in from reference TRBV7-9 and TRBJ1-1, reads DTGVSQNPRHKITKRGQNVTFRCDPISEHNRLYWYRQTLGQGPEFLTYFQNEAQLEKSRLLSDRFSAERPKGSFSTLEIQRTEQGDSAMYLCASSPTWDREEAFFGQGTRLTVV.